This is a list of T cell receptor beta chains from one sample in a study of control samples from healthy donors and cancer patients. Profiled with immunoSEQ multiplex PCR; TCRdb holds only in-frame clones, not every one. Of approximately 14,000 clones in the sample, approximately 77% were seen once. Sequencing input: formalin-fixed, paraffin-embedded tissue. The receptors stem from a female donor with lung cancer. Both conserved end residues are trimmed from each CDR3. A D gene is named only where the DNA matches it firmly.

d_call	v_call	j_call	cdr3_aa
.	TRBV5-5	TRBJ1-2	ASSLRQFNYGYT
.	TRBV7-2	TRBJ2-2	ASSFQGTTGELF
TRBD2	TRBV5-4	TRBJ2-3	ASSLDLAGADTQY
.	TRBV5-1	TRBJ2-2	ASSLLGNTGELF
.	TRBV4-2	TRBJ1-2	ASSQESGYGLGGYT
TRBD1	TRBV27	TRBJ2-7	ASSHTSQGPRNEQY
TRBD1	TRBV5-1	TRBJ1-2	ASSPQGANYGYT
.	TRBV6-5	TRBJ1-3	ASSPGTEGNTIY
.	TRBV12-3/TRBV12-4	TRBJ2-2	ASSLGTGELF
TRBD2	TRBV29-1	TRBJ2-1	SVEVISGGVSSYNEQF
TRBD1	TRBV7-2	TRBJ2-1	ASSLRSGGVGQGNNEQF
TRBD2	TRBV7-6	TRBJ2-1	ASSSIYASGRAQF
.	TRBV3-1/TRBV3-2	TRBJ1-4	ASSLSNEKLF
.	TRBV5-1	TRBJ2-3	ASSLVLGADTQY
.	TRBV12-5	TRBJ2-2	ASGLKPNGELF
TRBD1	TRBV5-1	TRBJ2-7	ASSRGQGSEQY
TRBD2	TRBV11-2	TRBJ2-1	ASSLVAGGNEQF
TRBD1	TRBV2	TRBJ1-2	ASSEHGQGKYGYT
.	TRBV7-9	TRBJ2-2	ASSPGWGTGELF
.	TRBV20-1	TRBJ1-1	SASSYTEAF
.	TRBV4-3	TRBJ1-2	ASSQDREANYGYT
.	TRBV9	TRBJ2-7	ASSVDGHSYEQY
TRBD1	TRBV6-2/TRBV6-3	TRBJ2-1	ASSGTGRGSEQF
.	TRBV19	TRBJ1-1	ASSPTAGYEAF
.	TRBV9	TRBJ1-2	ASSSDSNGYT
.	TRBV6-2/TRBV6-3	TRBJ1-1	ASSFGATEHEAF
.	TRBV19	TRBJ1-5	ASSSTGGNQPQH
TRBD1	TRBV27	TRBJ1-3	ASRALGAGGAYSGNTIY
.	TRBV7-6	TRBJ1-1	ASSLVGILNTEAF
TRBD1	TRBV18	TRBJ1-1	ASSSRGPNTEAF
.	TRBV25-1	TRBJ2-1	ASSLGNEQF
TRBD1	TRBV10-3	TRBJ2-5	AISDPNHPAQGAAETQY
TRBD1	TRBV20-1	TRBJ2-5	SAGDRGLIETQY
.	TRBV7-2	TRBJ1-6	ASSLEGSYNSPLH
.	TRBV27	TRBJ2-1	ASSLAGAEYNEQF
TRBD2	TRBV5-4	TRBJ2-7	ASRAAGVSYEQY
.	TRBV7-2	TRBJ1-1	ASRDWGTEAF
TRBD1	TRBV6-2/TRBV6-3	TRBJ2-2	ASSLGSTGDTGELF
.	TRBV9	TRBJ1-1	ASSVYRGRRIPSEAF
TRBD1	TRBV10-3	TRBJ1-1	AISVNGQGADTEAF
.	TRBV29-1	TRBJ2-2	SVVVNTGELF
.	TRBV10-3	TRBJ1-2	AISDSARTNSNYGYT
.	TRBV19	TRBJ2-3	ASSMLASRTDTQY
TRBD2	TRBV19	TRBJ2-1	ASSSGSAYNEQF
.	TRBV7-9	TRBJ1-1	ASSLDWGNTEAF
.	TRBV10-3	TRBJ2-5	AIKSGFGLETQY
.	TRBV18	TRBJ1-2	ASSPDQAGYT
TRBD2	TRBV7-2	TRBJ2-5	ASSLTSGSLATQY
.	TRBV9	TRBJ2-6	ASSFRTTGANVLT
TRBD2	TRBV5-5	TRBJ2-1	ASTPRERVYNEQF